This T cell receptor (beta chain) was captured by sequencing in a study of radiation and T cells in renal cell carcinoma. Broader study findings: No pretreatment tumor biopsies were available for baseline clonotypes.

V lost 7 bases and J 0 bases, leaving 10 bases between the germline ends. This CDR3 region has 14 residues. Per the germline V gene, CDR1 is LNHDA and CDR2 is SQIVND (reference sequence). Regarding time point: baseline pretreatment blood. Sample treatment: 15 Gy SBRT to primary tumor, nephrectomy 4 weeks later. The method was immunoSEQ multiplex PCR; TCRdb's version includes in-frame clones alone and lacks a portion of them. Of about 49,000 clones in the sample, approximately 83% were seen once. On this clone: Its matching antigen is unknown.

The receptor was isolated from a woman aged 70-85 years with renal cell carcinoma. The genes are TRBV19 and TRBJ1-3; D remains unclear. The source material was blood, sampled from a patient whose treatment included radiotherapy and nephrectomy. The CDR3 region is CASKAGSSGNTIYF. In nucleotides, the CDR3 is TGTGCCAGTAAAGCCGGCAGCTCTGGAAACACCATATATTTT.